This T cell receptor beta chain was recorded in a study of human T cells and chemical hapten exposure. The time point denotes: patch test 2, 6 weeks after DPC sensitization. Treatment given: therapeutic diphenylcyclopropenone sensitization with weekly scalp DPC. MiXCR was run by TCRdb on the RACE reads, yielding one entry per CDR3 protein. The table has tens of thousands of distinct CDR3 sequences, less than 8.5% seen once. This CDR3 comprises 17 residues. Germline loops: CDR1 SEHNR, CDR2 FQNEAQ (reference sequence). With respect to this clonotype: This may stem from a read error, because a much larger clone lies one nucleotide away.

The sequenced sample was whole blood, obtained in connection with sensitization to the hapten diphenylcyclopropenone (DPC). The TCR was taken from a woman aged 25 to 45 with alopecia areata. Some clones in this sample may be carry-over from other donors' samples. The chain couples TRBV7-9 to TRBJ2-3; D may be TRBD2 (5 bases). The CDR3 spells CANSSSVGNPSTDTQYF. The DNA for the CDR3 is TGTGCCAACAGCTCCTCGGTCGGGAACCCTAGCACAGATACGCAGTATTTT. Full variable domain (missing parts from reference TRBV7-9 and TRBJ2-3): DTGVSQNPRHKITKRGQNVTFRCDPISEHNRLYWYRQTLGQGPEFLTYFQNEAQLEKSRLLSDRFSAERPKGSFSTLEIQRTEQGDSAMYLCANSSSVGNPSTDTQYFGPGTRLTVL.